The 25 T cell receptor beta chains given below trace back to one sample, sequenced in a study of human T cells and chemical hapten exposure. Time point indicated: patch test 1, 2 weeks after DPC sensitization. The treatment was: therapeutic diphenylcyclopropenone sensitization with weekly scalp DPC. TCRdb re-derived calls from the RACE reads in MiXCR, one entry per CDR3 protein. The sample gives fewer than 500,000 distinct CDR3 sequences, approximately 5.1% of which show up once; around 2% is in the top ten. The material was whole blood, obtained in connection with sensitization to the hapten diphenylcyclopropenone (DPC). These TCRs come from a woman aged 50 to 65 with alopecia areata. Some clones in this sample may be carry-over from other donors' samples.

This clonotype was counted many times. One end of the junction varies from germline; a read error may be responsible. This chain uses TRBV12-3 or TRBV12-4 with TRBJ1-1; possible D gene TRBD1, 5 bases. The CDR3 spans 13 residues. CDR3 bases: TGTGCCAGCAGGTTAGGGGTAACCACTGAAGCTTTCTTT. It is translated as CASRLGVTTEAFF.

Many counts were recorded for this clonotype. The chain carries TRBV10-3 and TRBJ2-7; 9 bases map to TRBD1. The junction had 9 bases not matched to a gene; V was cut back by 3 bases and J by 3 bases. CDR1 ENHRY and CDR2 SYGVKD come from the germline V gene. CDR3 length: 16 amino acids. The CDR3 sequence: CAISDYETGGDYEQYF. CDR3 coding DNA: TGTGCCATCAGTGATTATGAGACAGGGGGTGACTACGAGCAGTACTTC.

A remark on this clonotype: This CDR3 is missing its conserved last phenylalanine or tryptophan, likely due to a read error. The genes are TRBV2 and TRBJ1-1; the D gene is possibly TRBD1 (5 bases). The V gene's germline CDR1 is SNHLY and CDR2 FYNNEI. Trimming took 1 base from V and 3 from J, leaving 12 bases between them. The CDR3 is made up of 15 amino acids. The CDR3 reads CASSEGGQGDTEAFL. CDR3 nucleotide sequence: TGTGCCAGCAGTGAAGGTGGCCAGGGAGACACTGAAGCTTTCCTT.

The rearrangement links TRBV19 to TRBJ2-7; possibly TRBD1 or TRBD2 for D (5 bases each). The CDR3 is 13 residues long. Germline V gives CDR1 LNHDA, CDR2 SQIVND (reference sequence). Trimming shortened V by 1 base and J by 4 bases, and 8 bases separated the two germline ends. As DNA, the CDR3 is TGTGCCAGTAGTATAGCTGGGGGATACGAGCAGTACTTC. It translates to CASSIAGGYEQYF.

CDR3 amino acids: CASSQDKGTTLAEAFF. CDR3 DNA sequence: TGCGCCAGCAGCCAAGATAAGGGGACGACCCTCGCTGAAGCTTTCTTT. The chain carries TRBV4-3 and TRBJ1-1; possibly TRBD1 for D (5 bases). The CDR3 consists of 16 residues. V was shortened by 0 bases and J by 6 bases, with 17 bases between the two germline ends. Germline CDR1 LGHNA, CDR2 YSLEER.

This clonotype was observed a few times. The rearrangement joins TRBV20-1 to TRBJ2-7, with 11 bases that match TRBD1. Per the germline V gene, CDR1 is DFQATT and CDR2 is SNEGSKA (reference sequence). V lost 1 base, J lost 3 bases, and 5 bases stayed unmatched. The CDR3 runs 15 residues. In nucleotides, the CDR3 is TGCAGTGCTAGAGTCCGGACAGGGGGCGACTACGAGCAGTACTTC. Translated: CSARVRTGGDYEQYF.

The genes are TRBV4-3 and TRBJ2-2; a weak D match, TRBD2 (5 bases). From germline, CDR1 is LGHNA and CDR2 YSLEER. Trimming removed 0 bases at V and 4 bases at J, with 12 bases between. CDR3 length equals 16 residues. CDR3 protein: CASSQDKASSTGELFF. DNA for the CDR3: TGCGCCAGCAGCCAAGACAAGGCTAGCAGCACCGGGGAGCTGTTTTTT.

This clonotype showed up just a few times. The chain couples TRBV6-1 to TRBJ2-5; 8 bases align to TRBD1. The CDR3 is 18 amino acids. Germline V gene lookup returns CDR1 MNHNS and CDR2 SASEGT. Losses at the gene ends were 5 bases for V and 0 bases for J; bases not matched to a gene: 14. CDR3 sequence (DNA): TGTGCCAGCAGTCCCAGGACAGGGCGCTATCGGTACCAAGAGACCCAGTACTTC. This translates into CASSPRTGRYRYQETQYF.

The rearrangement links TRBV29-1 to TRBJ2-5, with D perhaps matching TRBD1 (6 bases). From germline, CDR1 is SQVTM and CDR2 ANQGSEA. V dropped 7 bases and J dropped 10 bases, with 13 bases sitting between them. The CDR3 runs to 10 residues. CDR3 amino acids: CSAVKGVQYF. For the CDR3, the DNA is TGCAGCGCCGTAAAGGGGGTCCAGTACTTC.

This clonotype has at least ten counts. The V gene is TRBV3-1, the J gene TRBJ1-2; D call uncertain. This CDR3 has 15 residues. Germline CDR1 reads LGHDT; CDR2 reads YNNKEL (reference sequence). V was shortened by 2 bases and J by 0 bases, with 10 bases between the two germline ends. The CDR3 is CASSQKTLANYGYTF. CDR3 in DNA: TGTGCCAGCAGCCAAAAAACCCTAGCTAACTATGGCTACACCTTC.

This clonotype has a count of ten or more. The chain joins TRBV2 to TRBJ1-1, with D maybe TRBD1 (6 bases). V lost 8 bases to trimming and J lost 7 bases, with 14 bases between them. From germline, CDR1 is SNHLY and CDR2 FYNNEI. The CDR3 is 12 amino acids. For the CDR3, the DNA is TGTGCCAGCGGAAGCCAGGGGAGTGAAGCTTTCTTT. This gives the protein CASGSQGSEAFF.

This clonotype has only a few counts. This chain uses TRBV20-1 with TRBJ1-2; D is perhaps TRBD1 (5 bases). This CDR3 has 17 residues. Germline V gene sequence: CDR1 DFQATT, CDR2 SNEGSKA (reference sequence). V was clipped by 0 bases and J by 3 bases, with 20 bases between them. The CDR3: CSARELDPSRGDYGYTF. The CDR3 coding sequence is TGCAGTGCTAGAGAACTAGACCCATCGAGGGGAGACTATGGCTACACCTTC.

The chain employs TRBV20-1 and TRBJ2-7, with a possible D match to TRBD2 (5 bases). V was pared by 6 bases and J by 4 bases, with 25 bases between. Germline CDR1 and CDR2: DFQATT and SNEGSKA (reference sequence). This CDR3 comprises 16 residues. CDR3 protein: CSAPMLSARGPYEQYF. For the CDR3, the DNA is TGCAGTGCGCCGATGCTTAGCGCCCGTGGGCCGTACGAGCAGTACTTC.

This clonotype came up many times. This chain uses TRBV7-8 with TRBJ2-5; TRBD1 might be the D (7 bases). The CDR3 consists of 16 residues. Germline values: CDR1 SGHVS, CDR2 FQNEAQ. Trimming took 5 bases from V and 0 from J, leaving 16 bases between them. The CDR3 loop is CASSGGDSWYQETQYF. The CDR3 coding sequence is TGTGCCAGCAGCGGCGGGGACAGTTGGTACCAAGAGACCCAGTACTTC. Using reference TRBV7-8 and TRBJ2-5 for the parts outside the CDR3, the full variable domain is GAGVSQSPRYKVAKRGQDVALRCDPISGHVSLFWYQQALGQGPEFLTYFQNEAQLDKSGLPSDRFFAERPEGSVSTLKIQRTQQEDSAVYLCASSGGDSWYQETQYFGPGTRLLVL.

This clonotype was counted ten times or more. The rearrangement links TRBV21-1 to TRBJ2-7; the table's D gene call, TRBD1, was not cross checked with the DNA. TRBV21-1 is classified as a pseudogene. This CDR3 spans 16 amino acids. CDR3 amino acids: CASSKVDRVPTYEQYF. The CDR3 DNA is TGTGCCAGCAGCAAAGTTGACAGGGTGCCCACCTACGAGCAGTACTTC.

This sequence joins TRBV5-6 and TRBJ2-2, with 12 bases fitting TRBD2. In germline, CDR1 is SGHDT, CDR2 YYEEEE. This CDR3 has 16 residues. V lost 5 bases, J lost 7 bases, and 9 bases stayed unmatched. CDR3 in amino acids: CASSRLAGGPVGELFF. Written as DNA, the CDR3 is TGTGCCAGCAGTCGTCTAGCGGGAGGGCCGGTCGGGGAGCTGTTTTTT.

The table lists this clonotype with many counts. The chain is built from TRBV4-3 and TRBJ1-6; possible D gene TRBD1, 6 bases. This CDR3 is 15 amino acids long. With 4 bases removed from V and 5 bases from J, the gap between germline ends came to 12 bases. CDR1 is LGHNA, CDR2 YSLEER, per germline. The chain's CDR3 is CASSPAGGDNSPLHF. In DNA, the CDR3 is TGCGCCAGCAGCCCGGCGGGGGGCGATAATTCACCCCTCCACTTT.

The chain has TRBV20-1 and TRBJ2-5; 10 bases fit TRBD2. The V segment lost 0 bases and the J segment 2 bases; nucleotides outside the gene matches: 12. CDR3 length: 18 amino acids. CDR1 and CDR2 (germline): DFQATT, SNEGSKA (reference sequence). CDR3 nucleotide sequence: TGCAGTGCTAGAGATGTGAGCGGGGGGGCCGGGAGGCAAGAGACCCAGTACTTC. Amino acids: CSARDVSGGAGRQETQYF.

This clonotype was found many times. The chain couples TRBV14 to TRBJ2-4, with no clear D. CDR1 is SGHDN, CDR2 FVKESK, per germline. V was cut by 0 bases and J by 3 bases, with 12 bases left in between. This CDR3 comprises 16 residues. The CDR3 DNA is TGTGCCAGCAGCCAAGAGGACGGGCACTTCAAAAACATTCAGTACTTC. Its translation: CASSQEDGHFKNIQYF.

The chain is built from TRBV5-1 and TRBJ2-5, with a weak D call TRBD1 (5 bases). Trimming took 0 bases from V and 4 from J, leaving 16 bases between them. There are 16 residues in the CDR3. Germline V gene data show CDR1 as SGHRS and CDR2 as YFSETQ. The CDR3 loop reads CASSLANSGKAETQYF. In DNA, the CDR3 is TGCGCCAGCAGCTTGGCCAACTCAGGGAAGGCAGAGACCCAGTACTTC.

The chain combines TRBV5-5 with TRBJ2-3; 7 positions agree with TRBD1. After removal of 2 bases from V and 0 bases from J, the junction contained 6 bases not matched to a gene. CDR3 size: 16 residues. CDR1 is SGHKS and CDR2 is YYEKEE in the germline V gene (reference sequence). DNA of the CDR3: TGTGCCAGCAGCTTAAAGGACAGGATGAGCACAGATACGCAGTATTTT. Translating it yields CASSLKDRMSTDTQYF.

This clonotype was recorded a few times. For the CDR3, the DNA is TGTGCCAGCAGCCACCCCTGGGGGACTAGCGGGAGCACCGGGGAGCTGTTTTTT. Translation: CASSHPWGTSGSTGELFF. The chain recombines TRBV14 with TRBJ2-2; 14 nucleotides match TRBD2. Germline-derived CDR1 and CDR2 are SGHDN and FVKESK. Trimming removed 3 bases from V and 4 bases from J; junction bases left unmatched: 7. The CDR3 is 18 residues long.

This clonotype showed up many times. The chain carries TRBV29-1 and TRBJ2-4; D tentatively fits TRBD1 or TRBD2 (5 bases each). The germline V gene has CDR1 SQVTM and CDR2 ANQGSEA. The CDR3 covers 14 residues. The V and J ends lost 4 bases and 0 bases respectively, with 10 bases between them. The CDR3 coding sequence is TGCAGCGTTGGGGACGGTCTAGCCAAAAACATTCAGTACTTC. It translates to CSVGDGLAKNIQYF.

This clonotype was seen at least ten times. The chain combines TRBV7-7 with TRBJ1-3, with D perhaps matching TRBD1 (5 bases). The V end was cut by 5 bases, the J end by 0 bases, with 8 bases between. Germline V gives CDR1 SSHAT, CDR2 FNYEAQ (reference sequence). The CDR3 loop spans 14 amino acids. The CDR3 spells CASSLTGSGNTIYF. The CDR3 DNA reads TGTGCCAGCAGCCTAACAGGCTCTGGAAACACCATATATTTT.

This CDR3 is CASCPSGQKETQYF. DNA of the CDR3: TGCGCCAGCTGTCCCTCGGGACAAAAAGAGACCCAGTACTTC. V is TRBV5-1 and J is TRBJ2-5, with a weak D call TRBD1 (6 bases). CDR3 size: 14 residues. From germline, CDR1 is SGHRS and CDR2 YFSETQ. Deletions cut 7 bases from V and 3 bases from J, with 16 bases between.